A single sample is the source of the 29 T cell receptor beta chains below, sequenced in a study of cytomegalovirus exposure and HLA in healthy donors. The study ran its PCR with 60 Vbeta and 13 Jbeta primers. Only in-frame clones appear in the TCRdb table, and some are missing; sequencing was by immunoSEQ multiplex PCR. The sample includes about 94,000 clones, roughly four fifths seen only once; the top ten take under 13%. The sample comprised PBMCs. Receptor source: a human donor in good health.

The rearrangement uses TRBV7-2 and TRBJ1-5; D remains unclear. Germline lookup yields CDR1 SGHTA and CDR2 FQGNSA. Trimming left V 6 bases short and J 9 bases short, with 9 bases between. The CDR3 loop spans 11 amino acids. CDR3: CASRLLGPQHF. In DNA form, the CDR3 reads TGTGCCAGCAGGTTACTAGGGCCCCAGCATTTT.

The table lists this clone with a few counts. The J gene is TRBJ1-1, the V gene TRBV5-4, with D possibly being TRBD1 (5 bases). CDR1 and CDR2 (germline): SGHNT, YYREEE (reference sequence). V dropped 4 bases and J dropped 4 bases, with 14 bases sitting between them. The CDR3 is made up of 14 amino acids. The CDR3 DNA reads as TGTGCCAGCAGCCCGGAGGGGTCTAGCACTGAAGCTTTCTTT. This encodes CASSPEGSSTEAFF.

The chain combines TRBV6-5 with TRBJ2-3, with TRBD1 as a possible D gene (6 bases). In germline, CDR1 is MNHEY, CDR2 SVGAGI. The ends were cut back, 6 bases at V and 8 bases at J, with 21 bases in the middle. The CDR3 is 15 residues long. CDR3 in amino acids: CASSFTGTGSGTQYF. DNA for the CDR3: TGTGCCAGCAGCTTTACCGGAACAGGGTCAGGTACGCAGTATTTT.

This chain uses TRBV6-1 with TRBJ2-1, with 8 bases fitting TRBD2. The CDR3 is made up of 16 amino acids. V gave up 2 bases and J gave up 4 bases; unmatched junction bases: 7. CDR1 is MNHNS, CDR2 SASEGT, per germline. Written as DNA, the CDR3 is TGTGCCAGCAGTGAACCCCTTCCGGGAGGGTACAATGAGCAGTTCTTC. Protein product: CASSEPLPGGYNEQFF.

CDR3 loop: CASSSQVPGEQYF. The CDR3 DNA is TGTGCCAGCAGTTCCCAGGTGCCAGGCGAGCAGTACTTC. The gene calls are TRBV6-5 and TRBJ2-7; D gene ambiguous. Germline-derived CDR1 and CDR2 are MNHEY and SVGAGI. The CDR3 spans 13 residues. V lost 4 bases, J lost 6 bases, and 13 bases lay in between.

The chain joins TRBV30 to TRBJ2-5, with a tentative D call TRBD2 (6 bases). Germline assignment: CDR1 GTSNPN and CDR2 SVGIG (reference sequence). The CDR3 length is 14 residues. V lost 0 bases, J lost 4 bases, and 12 bases lay in between. The CDR3 DNA reads as TGTGCCTGGAGTGTTGGTCTGGGGGGAGAGACCCAGTACTTC. It specifies CAWSVGLGGETQYF.

DNA for the CDR3: TGTGCCAGCCTAGGGGGTAGCGGGGGGGCCTACGAGCAGTACTTC. Encoded protein: CASLGGSGGAYEQYF. The chain is built from TRBV6-6 and TRBJ2-7, with 11 bases fitting TRBD2. This CDR3 region has 15 residues. V was clipped by 8 bases and J by 2 bases; unmatched bases: 8. Germline CDR1 and CDR2: MNHNY and SVGAGI (reference sequence).

The chain recombines TRBV7-9 with TRBJ1-1, with D perhaps matching TRBD1 (6 bases). V was cut by 6 bases and J by 1 base, with 15 bases left in between. The V gene's germline CDR1 is SEHNR and CDR2 FQNEAQ (reference sequence). The CDR3 is 15 amino acids. The CDR3: CASRGGRVENTEAFF. The CDR3 bases are TGTGCCAGCAGAGGGGGGAGGGTTGAGAACACTGAAGCTTTCTTT.

The V call is TRBV30, the J call TRBJ2-3; 7 bases map to TRBD1. Germline V gene data show CDR1 as GTSNPN and CDR2 as SVGIG (reference sequence). The CDR3 length is 14 residues. Trimming removed 6 bases from V and 0 bases from J; junction bases left unmatched: 6. The CDR3 DNA reads TGTGCCTGCCACGGGACAGAAAGCACAGATACGCAGTATTTT. Protein sequence: CACHGTESTDTQYF.

The chain has TRBV9 and TRBJ1-2; TRBD1 is a possible D gene (6 bases). Germline-derived CDR1 and CDR2 are SGDLS and YYNGEE. The CDR3 length is 15 residues. V dropped 0 bases and J dropped 2 bases, with 11 bases sitting between them. CDR3 in amino acids: CASSVGGGRNYGYTF. DNA of the CDR3: TGTGCCAGCAGCGTAGGGGGGGGCAGAAACTATGGCTACACCTTC.

The DNA for the CDR3 is TGTGCCAGCAGCTTACAGGGACAGTCGTCAAATCAGCCCCAGCATTTT. The encoded protein is CASSLQGQSSNQPQHF. The chain has TRBV7-9 and TRBJ1-5; 7 positions match TRBD1. The V gene end was trimmed by 2 bases and the J gene end by 4 bases; junction bases not matched to a gene: 8. Looked up from germline, CDR1 is SEHNR and CDR2 is FQNEAQ (reference sequence). The CDR3 is 16 amino acids.

This rearrangement joins TRBV18 to TRBJ2-1; 7 bases fit TRBD2. The length of the CDR3 is 14 residues. Per the germline V gene, CDR1 is KGHSH and CDR2 is LQKENI. V trimming: 4 bases; J trimming: 9 bases; junction bases outside the gene matches: 9. CDR3 region: CASSLAGPGGEQFF. In DNA form, the CDR3 reads TGTGCCAGCTCACTTGCGGGACCGGGGGGTGAGCAGTTCTTC.

This chain joins TRBV6-5 and TRBJ1-1, with a tentative D call TRBD1 (6 bases). The V end was cut by 6 bases, the J end by 5 bases, with 16 bases between. Germline V gene sequence: CDR1 MNHEY, CDR2 SVGAGI. The CDR3 is made up of 14 amino acids. CDR3 in DNA: TGTGCCAGCAGCCACAGGGCCGGGGGGACTGAAGCTTTCTTT. It specifies CASSHRAGGTEAFF.

This chain uses TRBV19 with TRBJ2-2; TRBD2 matches 9 bases. CDR1 is LNHDA, CDR2 SQIVND, per germline (reference sequence). Unmatched junction bases numbered 4, after V lost 4 bases and J lost 4 bases. The CDR3 contains 15 residues. The CDR3 sequence is CASSTAGGVTGELFF. CDR3 DNA: TGTGCCAGTAGTACAGCGGGAGGTGTCACCGGGGAGCTGTTTTTT.

This clone is a singleton in its sample. The CDR3 coding sequence is TGTGCCAGCAGTTACTCAAACAGGGGCCAGTTGTTAGGCTACACCTTC. This codes for CASSYSNRGQLLGYTF. The rearrangement uses TRBV6-5 and TRBJ1-2; 7 nucleotides agree with TRBD1. Germline lookup yields CDR1 MNHEY and CDR2 SVGAGI. The J segment lost 8 bases and the V segment lost 0 bases, leaving 12 bases of the junction unmatched. The CDR3 sequence is 16 residues long.

This chain uses TRBV28 with TRBJ2-1; D is uncertain. From germline, CDR1 is MDHEN and CDR2 SYDVKM. Trimming took off 5 bases at V and 6 bases at J, with 11 bases between the two ends. This CDR3 has 13 residues. CDR3 sequence reads: CASSPERLNEQFF. In nucleotides, the CDR3 is TGTGCCAGCAGTCCCGAACGACTCAATGAGCAGTTCTTC.

CDR3 loop: CASSPPTSGKYEQYF. Written as DNA, the CDR3 is TGTGCCAGCAGCCCGCCGACTAGTGGGAAGTACGAGCAGTACTTC. This chain joins TRBV11-1 and TRBJ2-5; D is possibly TRBD2 (6 bases). Judging by the DNA end, TRBJ2-7 fits better; the J call may be wrong. Germline assignment: CDR1 SGHAT and CDR2 FQDESV (reference sequence). The length of the CDR3 is 15 residues.

This chain joins TRBV19 and TRBJ2-2, with TRBD1 as a possible D gene (6 bases). V gave up 3 bases and J gave up 1 base, with 15 bases separating them. The CDR3 runs 17 residues. CDR1 and CDR2 from the germline V gene are LNHDA and SQIVND (reference sequence). The CDR3 sequence is CASSMSRQALNTGELFF. The DNA of the CDR3 is TGTGCCAGTAGTATGTCCCGACAGGCCCTGAACACCGGGGAGCTGTTTTTT. Combining the CDR3 with reference TRBV19 and TRBJ2-2 gives the whole variable domain DGGITQSPKYLFRKEGQNVTLSCEQNLNHDAMYWYRQDPGQGLRLIYYSQIVNDFQKGDIAEGYSVSREKKESFPLTVTSAQKNPTAFYLCASSMSRQALNTGELFFGEGSRLTVL.

CDR3 residues: CAWSPDNYGYTF. In nucleotides, the CDR3 is TGTGCCTGGAGCCCAGATAACTATGGCTACACCTTC. The V gene is TRBV30, the J gene TRBJ1-2; D unresolved. Germline V gene data show CDR1 as GTSNPN and CDR2 as SVGIG (reference sequence). The CDR3 runs to 12 residues. Trimming removed 3 bases from V and 1 base from J, with 6 bases in between.

This clone has just one count. The chain recombines TRBV28 with TRBJ2-5; D not certain. Germline-derived CDR1 and CDR2 are MDHEN and SYDVKM. The CDR3 length is 14 residues. V was trimmed by 2 bases and J by 1 base, leaving 8 bases between them. CDR3 nucleotide sequence: TGTGCCAGCAGTTTACAGGCCTCCCAAGAGACCCAGTACTTC. Translated, it gives CASSLQASQETQYF.

V is TRBV7-2 and J is TRBJ2-7, with TRBD1 matching 7 bases. With V trimmed by 2 bases and J by 1 base, 2 bases remained unmatched. CDR3 length: 14 residues. CDR1 and CDR2 from the germline V gene are SGHTA and FQGNSA. The chain's CDR3 is CASSLRQGSYEQYF. The CDR3 coding sequence is TGTGCCAGCAGCTTAAGACAGGGTTCCTACGAGCAGTACTTC.

The chain joins TRBV6-1 to TRBJ2-3, with D possibly TRBD2 on 6 matching bases. CDR1 MNHNS and CDR2 SASEGT come from the germline V gene. The CDR3 runs to 14 residues. Trimming pared 7 bases from V and 1 base from J, leaving 12 bases between. The CDR3 nucleotides read TGTGCCAGCAAGGAGGGCAGGGGCACAGATACGCAGTATTTT. Translating gives CASKEGRGTDTQYF.

V is TRBV7-9 and J is TRBJ1-3; weak D call: TRBD1 (5 bases). The V end was cut by 5 bases, the J end by 1 base, with 9 bases between. The V gene's germline CDR1 is SEHNR and CDR2 FQNEAQ (reference sequence). This CDR3 is built from 14 residues. The CDR3: CASSQDSSGNTIYF. For the CDR3, the DNA is TGTGCCAGCAGCCAAGACAGTTCTGGAAACACCATATATTTT.

On this clone: This CDR3 is missing its conserved last phenylalanine or tryptophan, likely due to a read error. The chain carries TRBV6-1 and TRBJ1-1; the match to TRBD1 covers 8 bases. There are 14 residues in the CDR3. Trimming cost V 4 bases and J 7 bases; bases outside gene matches: 8. CDR1 is MNHNS, CDR2 SASEGT, per germline. This chain's CDR3 is CASSVRDRSGEAFS. The CDR3 nucleotides read TGTGCCAGCAGTGTTAGGGACAGGTCAGGTGAAGCTTTCTCT.

This rearrangement joins TRBV20-1 to TRBJ2-7, with a weak D call TRBD2 (5 bases). CDR1 and CDR2 from the germline V gene are DFQATT and SNEGSKA (reference sequence). This CDR3 region has 11 residues. V lost 6 bases, J lost 6 bases, and 12 bases lay in between. The CDR3 region has the DNA TGCAGTGCCAGCGGATGGGGCGAGCAGTACTTC. It specifies CSASGWGEQYF.

The chain has TRBV14 and TRBJ1-2; D gene unclear. The length of the CDR3 is 12 residues. Per the germline V gene, CDR1 is SGHDN and CDR2 is FVKESK. V gave up 4 bases and J gave up 7 bases, with 10 bases separating them. The CDR3 protein is CASSPLRVGYTF. DNA of the CDR3: TGTGCCAGCAGCCCGCTTCGGGTTGGCTACACCTTC.

This sequence joins TRBV5-1 and TRBJ2-7; the D gene is possibly TRBD1 (6 bases). The CDR3 sequence is 16 residues long. Trimming took off 3 bases at V and 7 bases at J, with 23 bases between the two ends. Germline-derived CDR1 and CDR2 are SGHRS and YFSETQ. The CDR3 nucleotides are TGCGCCAGCAGCTCTCGGGACAAGGGGGACCAGAGAGAGCAGTACTTC. Protein: CASSSRDKGDQREQYF. Using reference TRBV5-1 and TRBJ2-7 for the parts outside the CDR3, the full variable domain is KAGVTQTPRYLIKTRGQQVTLSCSPISGHRSVSWYQQTPGQGLQFLFEYFSETQRNKGNFPGRFSGRQFSNSRSEMNVSTLELGDSALYLCASSSRDKGDQREQYFGPGTRLTVT.

The chain has TRBV27 and TRBJ1-2; TRBD1 is a possible D gene (6 bases). Deletions cut 2 bases from V and 0 bases from J, with 10 bases between. CDR3 length: 15 amino acids. Germline CDR1 MNHEY, CDR2 SMNVEV (reference sequence). The DNA for the CDR3 is TGTGCCAGCAGTTTAAGGCAGGGGACTAACTATGGCTACACCTTC. Translation gives CASSLRQGTNYGYTF.

The chain employs TRBV5-4 and TRBJ1-5, with 8 bases identical to TRBD1. With 2 bases clipped from V and 2 bases from J, the junction kept 0 bases outside the gene matches. Germline V gene data show CDR1 as SGHNT and CDR2 as YYREEE (reference sequence). The CDR3 consists of 14 residues. CDR3 nucleotides: TGTGCCAGCAGCTTACAGGGGGGCAATCAGCCCCAGCATTTT. Protein: CASSLQGGNQPQHF. Filled out from reference TRBV5-4 and TRBJ1-5, the complete variable domain reads ETGVTQSPTHLIKTRGQQVTLRCSSQSGHNTVSWYQQALGQGPQFIFQYYREEENGRGNFPPRFSGLQFPNYSSELNVNALELDDSALYLCASSLQGGNQPQHFGDGTRLSIL.